These T cell receptor beta chains were read from a single sample in a study of blood T cell repertoires in COVID-19. Data came from immunoSEQ multiplex PCR; TCRdb stores just in-frame clones and leaves some out. In the table there are about 300,000 clones, roughly 85% of which are singletons. Specimen: PBMCs or T cells enriched from blood (not recorded which). These receptors were collected from a woman in her 30s who had recovered from COVID-19. The conserved cysteine and the conserved F or W are not part of the CDR3 here.

J	length	V	CDR3
TRBJ2-1	14	TRBV3-1/TRBV3-2	ASSQGAITSYNEQF
TRBJ1-2	13	TRBV3-1/TRBV3-2	ASSLTGTGVYGYT
TRBJ2-7	11	TRBV15	ATSQRGAYEQY
TRBJ2-2	12	TRBV25-1	ASRVAGSTGELF
TRBJ1-3	13	TRBV30	AWNVGGHAGNTIY
TRBJ2-5	14	TRBV7-9	ASSHRGVNVGETQY
TRBJ2-3	10	TRBV30	AWSGGSDTQY
TRBJ2-7	14	TRBV7-8	ASSPSPGQGLYEQY
TRBJ1-3	13	TRBV23-1	ASSQAGASGNTIY
TRBJ2-7	11	TRBV5-5	ASRPGTSREQY
TRBJ1-2	14	TRBV9	ASSFGQTYKNYGYT
TRBJ2-3	14	TRBV5-1	ASSLSPRDTADTQY
TRBJ1-4	11	TRBV29-1	SAETETNEKLF
TRBJ2-6	14	TRBV14	ASSGDRGDGANVLT
TRBJ1-2	11	TRBV10-1	ASSEGEDYGYT
TRBJ2-7	12	TRBV7-6	ASSLRQDGGEQY
TRBJ2-5	16	TRBV7-2	ASSPGGGLAGRQETQY
TRBJ2-1	13	TRBV6-6	ASSTPGTGANEQF
TRBJ2-1	16	TRBV12-5	ASGLLGFGGGTYNEQF
TRBJ1-2	11	TRBV4-2	ASSQSGLYGYT